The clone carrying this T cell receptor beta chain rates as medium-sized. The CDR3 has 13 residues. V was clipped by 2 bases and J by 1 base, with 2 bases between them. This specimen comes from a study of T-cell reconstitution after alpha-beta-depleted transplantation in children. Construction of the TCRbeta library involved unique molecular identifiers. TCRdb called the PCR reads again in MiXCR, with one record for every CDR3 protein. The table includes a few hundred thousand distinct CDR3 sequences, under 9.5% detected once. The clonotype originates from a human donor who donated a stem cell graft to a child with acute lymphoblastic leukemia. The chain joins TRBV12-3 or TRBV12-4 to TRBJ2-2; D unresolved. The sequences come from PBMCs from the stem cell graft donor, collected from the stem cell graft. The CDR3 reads CASSLRNTGELFF. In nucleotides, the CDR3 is TGTGCCAGCAGTTTACGGAACACCGGGGAGCTGTTTTTT.